What follows is one T cell receptor (beta chain) and its context. Its antigen is still unknown. After constant-region reverse-primer amplification, full-length variable regions underwent semi-nested PCR with Nested Universal Primer A. TCRdb re-called the 5' RACE reads through MiXCR, storing one row per CDR3 protein. This table has more than 45,000 distinct CDR3 sequences, 28% appearing once. Study-wide findings and caveats: In terms of TCR gene usage, tumor memory CD4+ T cells clustered together with blood and lymph node memory CD4+ cells, as well as with lymph node naive CD4+ cells.

Memory CD4+ cells were defined as CD4+CD45RO+CD25-. The receptor's source is a female donor with breast cancer. The source material was tumor-infiltrating memory CD4+ T cells sorted from the breast tumor. Subset indicated: memory CD4+ T cells, CD4+CD45RO+CD25-.

The CDR3 region has the DNA TGTGCCAGCAGCCCGGAGGGGGGACACCTAACCGGGGAGCTGTTTTTT. Its protein is CASSPEGGHLTGELFF. J is TRBJ2-2 and V is TRBV7-9; D possibly uses TRBD1 or TRBD2 (6 bases each). V dropped 5 bases and J dropped 5 bases, with 18 bases sitting between them. The CDR3 consists of 16 residues. In germline, CDR1 is SEHNR, CDR2 FQNEAQ (reference sequence).